This T cell receptor (beta chain) comes out of a study of T-cell reconstitution after alpha-beta-depleted transplantation in children. Study-wide results and caveats: Reports say that about two months after transplant, the alpha-beta T cells came out of several hundred graft clones that had expanded. The main origin of T-cell counts and diversity one year after transplant was newly produced T cells. Some patients showed high day-60 TCRbeta diversity, which derived from surviving recipient T cells and thymic progenitors.

This clonotype was detected ten times or more. No antigen is known for it. For TCRbeta, the library was prepared with unique molecular identifiers. Each CDR3 protein gets one entry after TCRdb re-called the PCR reads with MiXCR. The table has some 180,000 distinct CDR3 sequences, about 6.6% seen once. The receptor was derived from a boy aged 2 to 10 with acute lymphoblastic leukemia, due to receive a stem cell transplant. The material sequenced was PBMCs, taken before TCRalphabeta/CD19-depleted stem cell transplant.

In nucleotides, the CDR3 is TGTGCCATCAGCGATCCGGGAGAAAGGTACGAGCAGTACTTC. Protein sequence: CAISDPGERYEQYF. The chain has TRBV10-3 and TRBJ2-7; a possible D gene is TRBD2 (6 bases). With 6 bases removed from V and 4 bases from J, the gap between germline ends came to 16 bases. The germline gives CDR1 ENHRY, CDR2 SYGVKD. This CDR3 has 14 residues.